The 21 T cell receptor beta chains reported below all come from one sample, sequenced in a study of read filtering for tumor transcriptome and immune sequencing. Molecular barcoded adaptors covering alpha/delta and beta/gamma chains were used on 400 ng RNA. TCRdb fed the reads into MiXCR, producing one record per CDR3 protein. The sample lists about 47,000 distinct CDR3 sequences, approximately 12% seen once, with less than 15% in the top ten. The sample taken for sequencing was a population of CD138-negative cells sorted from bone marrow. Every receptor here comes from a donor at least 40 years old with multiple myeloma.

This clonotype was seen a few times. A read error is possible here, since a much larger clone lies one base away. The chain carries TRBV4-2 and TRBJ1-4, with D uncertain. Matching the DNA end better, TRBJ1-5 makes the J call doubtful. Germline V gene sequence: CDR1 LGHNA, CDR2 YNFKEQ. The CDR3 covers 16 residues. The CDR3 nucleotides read TGTGCCAGCAGCCAACCCTCTGGCGGGAGTTCCGATACGCAGCATTTT. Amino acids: CASSQPSGGSSDTQHF.

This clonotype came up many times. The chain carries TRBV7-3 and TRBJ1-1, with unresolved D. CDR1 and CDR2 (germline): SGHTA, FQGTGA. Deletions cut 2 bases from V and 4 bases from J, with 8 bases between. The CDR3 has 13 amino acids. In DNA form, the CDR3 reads TGTGCCAGCAGCTTAGGGCTAAGCACTGAAGCTTTCTTT. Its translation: CASSLGLSTEAFF.

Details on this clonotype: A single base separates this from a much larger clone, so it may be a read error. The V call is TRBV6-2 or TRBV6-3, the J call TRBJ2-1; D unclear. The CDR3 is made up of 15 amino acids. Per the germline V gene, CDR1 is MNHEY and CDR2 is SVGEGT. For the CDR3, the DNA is TGTGCCAGCAGCCTAGTACAAGGGAAGAACAATGAGCGGTTCTTC. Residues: CASSLVQGKNNERFF.

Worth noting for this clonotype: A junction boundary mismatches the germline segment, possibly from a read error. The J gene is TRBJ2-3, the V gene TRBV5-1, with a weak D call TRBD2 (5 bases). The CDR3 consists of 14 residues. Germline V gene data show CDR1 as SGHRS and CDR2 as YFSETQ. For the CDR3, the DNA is TGCACCAGCAGCTCTGAGGGCGGCACAGATACGCAGTATTTT. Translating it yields CTSSSEGGTDTQYF.

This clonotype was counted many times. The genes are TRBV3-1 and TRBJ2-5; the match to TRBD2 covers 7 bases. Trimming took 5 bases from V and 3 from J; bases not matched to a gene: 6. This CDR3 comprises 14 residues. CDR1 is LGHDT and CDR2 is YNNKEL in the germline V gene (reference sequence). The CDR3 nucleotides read TGTGCCAGCAGCGCGGGAGAGCGAGAAGAGACCCAGTACTTC. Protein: CASSAGEREETQYF.

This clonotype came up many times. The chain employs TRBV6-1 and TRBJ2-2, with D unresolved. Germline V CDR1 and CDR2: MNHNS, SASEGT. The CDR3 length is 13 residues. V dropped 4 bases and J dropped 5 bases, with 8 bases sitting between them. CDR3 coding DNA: TGTGCCAGCAGTGGCAAAAGAACCGGGGAGCTGTTTTTT. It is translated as CASSGKRTGELFF.

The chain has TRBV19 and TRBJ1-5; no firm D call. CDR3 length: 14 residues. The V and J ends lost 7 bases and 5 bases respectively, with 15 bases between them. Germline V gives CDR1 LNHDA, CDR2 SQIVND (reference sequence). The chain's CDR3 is CASTSGEAYQPQHF. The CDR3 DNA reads TGTGCCAGTACTAGCGGAGAAGCCTATCAGCCCCAGCATTTT.

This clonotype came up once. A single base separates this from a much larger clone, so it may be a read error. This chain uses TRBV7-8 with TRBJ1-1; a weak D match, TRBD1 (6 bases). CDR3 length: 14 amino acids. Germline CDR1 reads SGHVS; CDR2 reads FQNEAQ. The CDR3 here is CASSTGTSNTEAVF. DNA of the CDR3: TGTGCCAGCAGCACGGGGACATCGAACACTGAAGCTGTCTTT. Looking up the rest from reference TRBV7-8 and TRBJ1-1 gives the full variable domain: GAGVSQSPRYKVAKRGQDVALRCDPISGHVSLFWYQQALGQGPEFLTYFQNEAQLDKSGLPSDRFFAERPEGSVSTLKIQRTQQEDSAVYLCASSTGTSNTEAVFGQGTRLTVV.

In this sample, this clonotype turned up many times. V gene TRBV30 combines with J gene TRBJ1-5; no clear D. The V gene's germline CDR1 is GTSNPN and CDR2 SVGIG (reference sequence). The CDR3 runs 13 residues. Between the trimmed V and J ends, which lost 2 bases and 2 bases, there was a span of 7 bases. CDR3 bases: TGTGCCTGGAGTCTCGGGGGCAATCAGCCCCAGCATTTT. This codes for CAWSLGGNQPQHF.

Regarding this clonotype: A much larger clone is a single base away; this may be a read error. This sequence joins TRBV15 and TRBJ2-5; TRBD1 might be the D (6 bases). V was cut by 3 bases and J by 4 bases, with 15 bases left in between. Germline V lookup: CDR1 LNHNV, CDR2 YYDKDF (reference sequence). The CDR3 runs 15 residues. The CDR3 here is CATSSPGHGGETQYF. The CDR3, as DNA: TGTGCCACCAGCAGCCCGGGACACGGTGGAGAGACCCAGTACTTC.

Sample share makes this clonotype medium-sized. CDR3 protein: CASSYAGTTFNEQFF. The CDR3 nucleotides read TGTGCCAGCAGTTATGCAGGCACGACGTTTAATGAGCAGTTCTTC. The gene calls are TRBV6-5 and TRBJ2-1; D is undetermined. Germline CDR1 MNHEY, CDR2 SVGAGI. Trimming shortened V by 3 bases and J by 7 bases, and 16 bases separated the two germline ends. The CDR3 length is 15 residues.

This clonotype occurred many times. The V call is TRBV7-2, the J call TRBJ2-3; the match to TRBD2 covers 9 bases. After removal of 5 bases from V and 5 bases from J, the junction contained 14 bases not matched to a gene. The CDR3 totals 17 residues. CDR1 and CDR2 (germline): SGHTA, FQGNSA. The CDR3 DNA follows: TGTGCCAGCAGCACCCCAGGACTAGCGCCAATGGAAGATACGCAGTATTTT. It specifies CASSTPGLAPMEDTQYF.

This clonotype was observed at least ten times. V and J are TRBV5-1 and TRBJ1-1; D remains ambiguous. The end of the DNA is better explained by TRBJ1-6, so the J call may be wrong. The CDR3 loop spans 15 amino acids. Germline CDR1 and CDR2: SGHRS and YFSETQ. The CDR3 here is CASSLGLLGNSPLHF. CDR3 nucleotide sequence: TGCGCCAGCAGCTTGGGACTCCTCGGCAACTCACCCCTCCACTTT.

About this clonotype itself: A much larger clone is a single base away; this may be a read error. CDR3 sequence reads: CASSELNSNTGAFF. Written as DNA, the CDR3 is TGTGCCAGCAGTGAATTGAATTCAAACACTGGAGCTTTCTTT. V and J are TRBV25-1 and TRBJ1-1; D is undetermined. The germline V gene has CDR1 MGHDK and CDR2 SYGVNS. This CDR3 is built from 14 residues. The variable domain in full, with the rest retrieved from reference TRBV25-1 and TRBJ1-1, is EADIYQTPRYLVIGTGKKITLECSQTMGHDKMYWYQQDPGMELHLIHYSYGVNSTEKGDLSSESTVSRIRTEHFPLTLESARPSHTSQYLCASSELNSNTGAFFGQGTRLTVV.

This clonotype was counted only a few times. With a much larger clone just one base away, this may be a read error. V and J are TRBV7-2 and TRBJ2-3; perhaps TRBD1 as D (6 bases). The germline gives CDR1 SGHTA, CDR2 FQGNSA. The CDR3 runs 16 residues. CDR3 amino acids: CASSLASRGSADTRYF. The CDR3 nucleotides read TGTGCCAGCAGCTTAGCCAGTAGGGGGTCCGCAGATACGCGGTATTTT.

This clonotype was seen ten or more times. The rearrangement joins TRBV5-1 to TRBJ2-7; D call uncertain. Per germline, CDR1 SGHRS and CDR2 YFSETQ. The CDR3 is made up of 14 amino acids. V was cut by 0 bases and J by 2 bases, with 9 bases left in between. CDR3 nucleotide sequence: TGCGCCAGCAGCTTGGATGAAGTAGCCTACGAGCAGTACTTC. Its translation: CASSLDEVAYEQYF.

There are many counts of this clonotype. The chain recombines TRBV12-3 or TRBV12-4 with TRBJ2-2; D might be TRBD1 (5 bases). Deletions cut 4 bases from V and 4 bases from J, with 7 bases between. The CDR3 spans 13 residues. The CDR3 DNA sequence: TGTGCCAGCAGTTGGGGCCCCACCGGGGAGCTGTTTTTT. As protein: CASSWGPTGELFF.

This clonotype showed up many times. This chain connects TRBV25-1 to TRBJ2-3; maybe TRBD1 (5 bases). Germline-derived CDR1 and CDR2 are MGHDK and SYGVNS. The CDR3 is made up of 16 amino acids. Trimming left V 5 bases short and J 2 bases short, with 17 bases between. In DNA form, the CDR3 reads TGTGCCAGCAGTCCACCTTGGGGCCACGACACAGATACGCAGTATTTT. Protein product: CASSPPWGHDTDTQYF.

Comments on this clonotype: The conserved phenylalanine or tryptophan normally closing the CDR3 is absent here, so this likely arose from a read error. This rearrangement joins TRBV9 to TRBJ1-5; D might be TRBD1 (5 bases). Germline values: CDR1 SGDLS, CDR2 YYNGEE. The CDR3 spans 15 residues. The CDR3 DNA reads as TGTGCCAGCAGCGTGGGGCCCGGGAACAATCGGCCCCAGCATTCT. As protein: CASSVGPGNNRPQHS.

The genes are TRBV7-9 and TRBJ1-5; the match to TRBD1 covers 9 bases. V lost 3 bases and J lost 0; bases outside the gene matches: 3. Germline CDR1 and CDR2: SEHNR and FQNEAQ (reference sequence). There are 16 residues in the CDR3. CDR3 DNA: TGTGCCAGCAGCTTCTGGACAGGGGTTAGCAATCAGCCCCAGCATTTT. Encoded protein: CASSFWTGVSNQPQHF.

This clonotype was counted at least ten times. The DNA of the CDR3 is TGTGCCAGCAGCTCGGGGCAGTCGGGGGAAAAACTGTTTTTT. It translates to CASSSGQSGEKLFF. The rearrangement uses TRBV7-9 and TRBJ1-4; TRBD1 might be the D (5 bases). This CDR3 is built from 14 residues. Germline V CDR1 and CDR2: SEHNR, FQNEAQ (reference sequence). Deletions cut 4 bases from V and 8 bases from J, with 14 bases between.